The T cell receptor (beta chain) under discussion was sequenced for a study of regulatory T cells in long-lasting Graves disease. The length of the CDR3 is 14 residues. The germline V gene encodes CDR1 MDHEN and CDR2 SYDVKM. V gave up 6 bases and J gave up 4 bases, with 16 bases separating them. As for time point: persistent/refractory GD, antithyroid drugs over 5 years with positive TRAb. Extracted PBMC RNA gave rise to the TCR library. Construction of the TCR beta libraries employed iRepertoire HTBI primers in conjunction with Arm-PCR of CDR3 regions. TCRdb itself ran the multiplex PCR reads through MiXCR, one entry per CDR3 protein. The repertoire holds around 400,000 distinct CDR3 sequences, with around 22% as singletons. This clonotype was recorded at least ten times.

The input for sequencing was peripheral blood mononuclear cells (PBMCs), taken when the disease was refractory, from a patient treated with antithyroid drugs. The rearrangement links TRBV28 to TRBJ2-7, with D perhaps TRBD1 (5 bases). The source is a female donor with Graves disease. CDR3 sequence (DNA): TGTGCCAGCAGGGCCACAGGTTCCTCTTACGAGCAGTACTTC. Translation gives CASRATGSSYEQYF.